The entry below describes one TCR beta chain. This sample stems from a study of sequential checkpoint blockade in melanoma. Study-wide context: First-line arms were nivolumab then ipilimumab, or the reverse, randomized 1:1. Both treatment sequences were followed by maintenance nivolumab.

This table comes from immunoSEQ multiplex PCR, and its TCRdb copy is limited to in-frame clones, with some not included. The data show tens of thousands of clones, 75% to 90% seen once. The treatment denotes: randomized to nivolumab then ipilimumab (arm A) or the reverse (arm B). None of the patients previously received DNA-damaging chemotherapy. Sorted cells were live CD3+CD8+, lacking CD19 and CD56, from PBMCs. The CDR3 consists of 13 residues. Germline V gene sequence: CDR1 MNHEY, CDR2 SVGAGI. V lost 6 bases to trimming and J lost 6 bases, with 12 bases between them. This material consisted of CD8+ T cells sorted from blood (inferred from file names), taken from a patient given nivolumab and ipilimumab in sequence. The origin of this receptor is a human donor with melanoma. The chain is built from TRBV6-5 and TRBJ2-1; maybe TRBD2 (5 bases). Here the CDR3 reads CASRYSGSNEQFF. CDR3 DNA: TGTGCCAGCAGATACAGCGGCTCCAATGAGCAGTTCTTC.